The 24 T cell receptor beta chains given below trace back to one sample, sequenced in a study of molecular identifiers for immune sequencing clone quantification. TCRdb re-analysed the PCR reads in MiXCR, keeping a single row per CDR3 protein. The sample holds a few hundred thousand distinct CDR3 sequences, 20% to 25% seen once. Sequenced input: naive CD8+ T cells from blood, with Jurkat cell RNA spiked in. Subset defined: FACS-sorted CD8+CD4-CCR7+CD45RA+ naive T cells. The receptors here all came from a human donor in good health. Some libraries in this study had Jurkat cell RNA spiked in.

This clonotype was picked up a small number of times. V and J are TRBV11-2 and TRBJ2-2; 8 bases match TRBD2. V was clipped by 5 bases and J by 3 bases; unmatched bases: 11. The CDR3 length is 17 residues. Per the germline V gene, CDR1 is SGHAT and CDR2 is FQNNGV. The CDR3 spells CASSPFTGGIYTGELFF. CDR3 sequence (DNA): TGTGCCAGCAGCCCCTTTACGGGGGGGATTTACACCGGGGAGCTGTTTTTT.

This clonotype has more than one count but fewer than ten. The gene calls are TRBV5-1 and TRBJ2-1, with a tentative D call TRBD1 (6 bases). The CDR3 is 13 amino acids. Trimming removed 9 bases from V and 5 bases from J, with 15 bases in between. Germline V gives CDR1 SGHRS, CDR2 YFSETQ. The CDR3 loop reads CATTDRAHNEQFF. As DNA, the CDR3 is TGCGCCACCACGGACAGAGCCCACAATGAGCAGTTCTTC.

This clonotype was detected ten times or more. J is TRBJ1-1 and V is TRBV14; 7 bases are shared with TRBD1. The CDR3 is 17 amino acids. Germline loops: CDR1 SGHDN, CDR2 FVKESK. The V and J ends lost 2 bases and 0 bases, in that order; junction bases with no gene match: 9. CDR3 sequence: CASSQLQGVALNTEAFF. CDR3 DNA: TGTGCCAGCAGCCAACTTCAGGGGGTTGCCTTGAACACTGAAGCTTTCTTT.

This clonotype came up many times. This chain connects TRBV2 to TRBJ2-3; 13 bases agree with TRBD2. J gave up 0 bases and V 6 bases, and 9 bases lay outside the gene matches. Germline V gene data show CDR1 as SNHLY and CDR2 as FYNNEI. The CDR3 runs to 18 residues. The chain's CDR3 is CASSQTSGGSASTDTQYF. The CDR3 DNA follows: TGTGCCAGCAGCCAGACTAGCGGGGGGTCTGCTAGCACAGATACGCAGTATTTT.

V and J are TRBV27 and TRBJ1-5; 10 bases line up with TRBD1. The germline V gene encodes CDR1 MNHEY and CDR2 SMNVEV (reference sequence). With V trimmed by 1 base and J by 5 bases, 5 bases remained unmatched. There are 16 residues in the CDR3. The CDR3 bases are TGTGCCAGCAGTTTATGGGGACAGGGGTCCGATCAGCCCCAGCATTTT. This gives the protein CASSLWGQGSDQPQHF.

At least ten counts were recorded for this clonotype. The rearrangement uses TRBV6-5 and TRBJ2-4; 7 bases match TRBD1. The CDR3 loop spans 15 amino acids. The junction had 8 bases not matched to a gene; V was cut back by 6 bases and J by 3 bases. CDR1 and CDR2 from the germline V gene are MNHEY and SVGAGI. This CDR3 is CASSSGTVVKNIQYF. In nucleotides, the CDR3 is TGTGCCAGCAGCTCCGGGACAGTGGTCAAAAACATTCAGTACTTC.

The V call is TRBV6-6, the J call TRBJ2-1; TRBD2 agrees at 11 bases. Germline CDR1 reads MNHNY; CDR2 reads SVGAGI (reference sequence). CDR3 size: 15 residues. V shed 6 bases and J 4 bases; nucleotides not matched to a gene: 5. The DNA of the CDR3 is TGTGCCAGCAGGACTAGCGGGGCCCTTTACAATGAGCAGTTCTTC. As protein: CASRTSGALYNEQFF.

This clonotype was detected a few times. V and J are TRBV7-9 and TRBJ1-3; TRBD1 is a possible D gene (5 bases). The CDR3 contains 16 residues. V lost 3 bases and J lost 2, with 14 bases in between. Germline V CDR1 and CDR2: SEHNR, FQNEAQ (reference sequence). For the CDR3, the DNA is TGTGCCAGCAGCTTGGCCGTGGGGCAAGCTGGAAACACCATATATTTT. The encoded protein is CASSLAVGQAGNTIYF.

This clonotype was detected ten times or more. The V and J genes are TRBV12-3 or TRBV12-4 and TRBJ2-3; 11 positions agree with TRBD2. V lost 7 bases and J lost 3; bases outside the gene matches: 6. The CDR3 extends over 15 amino acids. DNA of the CDR3: TGTGCCAGCAACACCGGGACTAGCGGAACAGATACGCAGTATTTT. It is translated as CASNTGTSGTDTQYF.

This clonotype was observed at least ten times. The chain carries TRBV7-6 and TRBJ2-3, with D perhaps matching TRBD1 (5 bases). The CDR3 runs 17 residues. CDR1 is SGHVS, CDR2 FNYEAQ, per germline. The V gene lost 5 bases and the J gene lost 4 bases, with 22 bases spanning the gap. The CDR3 sequence: CASSTQGVGGRADTQYF. As DNA, the CDR3 is TGTGCCAGCAGCACCCAGGGTGTGGGTGGCCGCGCAGATACGCAGTATTTT.

This chain links TRBV20-1 with TRBJ1-4; possible D gene TRBD1, 5 bases. Germline V CDR1 and CDR2: DFQATT, SNEGSKA (reference sequence). The ends were cut back, 2 bases at V and 12 bases at J, with 13 bases in the middle. The CDR3 totals 12 residues. The CDR3 DNA reads TGCAGTGCTAGAACTTACTGGGACGAACTGTTTTTT. Translated: CSARTYWDELFF.

This clonotype was counted between two and nine times. CDR3 residues: CSARLLGANTGELFF. In DNA, the CDR3 is TGCAGTGCTAGATTGCTGGGGGCCAACACCGGGGAGCTGTTTTTT. The chain joins TRBV20-1 to TRBJ2-2; weak D call: TRBD1 (6 bases). CDR1 is DFQATT and CDR2 is SNEGSKA in the germline V gene (reference sequence). Trimming stripped 2 bases from V and 2 bases from J, with 12 bases between. CDR3 length: 15 residues.

The V gene is TRBV11-3, the J gene TRBJ2-3, with D possibly matching TRBD1 (5 bases). CDR3 size: 19 residues. Germline CDR1 and CDR2: SGHNT and YENEEA. V was pared by 5 bases and J by 0 bases, with 24 bases between. This CDR3 is CASSRRGETKGSSTDTQYF. The CDR3 DNA sequence: TGTGCCAGCAGCCGCCGTGGCGAAACAAAGGGGTCAAGCACAGATACGCAGTATTTT. The complete variable domain, with remaining parts taken from reference TRBV11-3 and TRBJ2-3, reads EAGVVQSPRYKIIEKKQPVAFWCNPISGHNTLYWYLQNLGQGPELLIRYENEEAVDDSQLPKDRFSAERLKGVDSTLKIQPAELGDSAVYLCASSRRGETKGSSTDTQYFGPGTRLTVL.

On this clonotype itself: An end of the junction does not agree with germline; a read error may underlie this. The genes are TRBV20-1 and TRBJ1-2; a possible D gene is TRBD1 (5 bases). The CDR3 is 19 amino acids. Germline V gene lookup returns CDR1 DFQATT and CDR2 SNEGSKA (reference sequence). The DNA for the CDR3 is TGCAGTGCTGGAGACCTAGGTTCCTTGGGGCCGCTCCAAAACTATGGCTACACCTTC. Translating it yields CSAGDLGSLGPLQNYGYTF.

Ten or more counts support this clonotype. This chain joins TRBV9 and TRBJ2-3; 11 bases align to TRBD2. Germline V gene data show CDR1 as SGDLS and CDR2 as YYNGEE. Trimming took 3 bases from V and 3 from J; bases not matched to a gene: 3. This CDR3 spans 15 amino acids. As DNA, the CDR3 is TGTGCCAGCAGCGCCTGGACTAGCGGGACAGATACGCAGTATTTT. It encodes CASSAWTSGTDTQYF.

The genes are TRBV10-3 and TRBJ2-3; 7 positions match TRBD1. The CDR3 runs to 15 residues. V gave up 5 bases and J gave up 1 base; unmatched junction bases: 6. The germline gives CDR1 ENHRY, CDR2 SYGVKD. CDR3 coding DNA: TGTGCCATCAGTAATACAGGGGTCGGCACAGATACGCAGTATTTT. Protein product: CAISNTGVGTDTQYF.

This clonotype has a count of ten or more. The gene calls are TRBV29-1 and TRBJ2-3, with 9 bases fitting TRBD2. CDR3 length equals 17 residues. Germline loops: CDR1 SQVTM, CDR2 ANQGSEA. The CDR3 spells CGALSWSSGDITDTQYF. CDR3 coding DNA: TGCGGAGCCCTGTCTTGGTCTAGCGGGGATATCACAGATACGCAGTATTTT.

This clonotype has at least ten counts. The chain joins TRBV29-1 to TRBJ2-2; 7 positions match TRBD2. With V trimmed by 7 bases and J by 3 bases, 5 bases remained unmatched. Germline CDR1 SQVTM, CDR2 ANQGSEA. This CDR3 has 13 residues. The CDR3: CSARRGDTGELFF. In DNA, the CDR3 is TGCAGCGCACGACGGGGGGACACCGGGGAGCTGTTTTTT.

This clonotype was recorded at least ten times. The chain couples TRBV6-5 to TRBJ2-2; D unresolved. V lost 6 bases to trimming and J lost 4 bases, with 6 bases between them. CDR1 and CDR2 from the germline V gene are MNHEY and SVGAGI. This CDR3 has 12 residues. The CDR3 sequence is CASREGTGELFF. CDR3 DNA: TGTGCCAGCAGGGAAGGCACCGGGGAGCTGTTTTTT.

This clonotype was seen only a few times. The genes are TRBV6-5 and TRBJ1-4; D is perhaps TRBD1 (5 bases). CDR3 size: 14 residues. V lost 4 bases to trimming and J lost 7 bases, with 13 bases between them. Germline V CDR1 and CDR2: MNHEY, SVGAGI. CDR3 sequence: CASSFGARGEKLFF. CDR3 nucleotides: TGTGCCAGCAGTTTCGGGGCGCGGGGTGAAAAACTGTTTTTT.

A word on this clonotype: This may arise from a read error, as a much more abundant clone is one base away. The chain uses TRBV7-2 and TRBJ2-3; D possibly matches TRBD1 or TRBD2 (5 bases each). This CDR3 is 16 amino acids long. The germline gives CDR1 SGHTA, CDR2 FQGNSA. CDR3 loop: CASSPLWGEDTGTQYF. The CDR3 nucleotides read TGTGCCAGCAGCCCCCTGTGGGGAGAGGACACAGGTACGCAGTATTTT.

The genes are TRBV2 and TRBJ2-7; D unclear. The V gene's germline CDR1 is SNHLY and CDR2 FYNNEI. Deletions cut 2 bases from V and 2 bases from J, with 4 bases between. The CDR3 spans 12 residues. The CDR3, as DNA: TGTGCCAGCAGTGAATCCCCCTACGAGCAGTACTTC. As protein: CASSESPYEQYF.

This clonotype was seen repeatedly, ten times or more. The chain has TRBV7-2 and TRBJ2-3, with TRBD2 matching over 12 bases. Germline lookup yields CDR1 SGHTA and CDR2 FQGNSA. The J segment lost 5 bases and the V segment lost 5 bases, leaving 5 bases of the junction unmatched. The CDR3 runs to 15 residues. CDR3 DNA sequence: TGTGCCAGCAGCCAACTAGCGGGAGGTGTAGATACGCAGTATTTT. Protein: CASSQLAGGVDTQYF. The full variable domain, completed using reference TRBV7-2 and TRBJ2-3, is GAGVSQSPSNKVTEKGKDVELRCDPISGHTALYWYRQSLGQGLEFLIYFQGNSAPDKSGLPSDRFSAERTGGSVSTLTIQRTQQEDSAVYLCASSQLAGGVDTQYFGPGTRLTVL.

This clonotype has more than one count but fewer than ten. CDR3 nucleotides: TGTGCCACCAGCAGAGTCCCCGGGGGGCACGACGAAAAACTGTTTTTT. It is translated as CATSRVPGGHDEKLFF. V and J are TRBV15 and TRBJ1-4; maybe TRBD1 (6 bases). Germline-derived CDR1 and CDR2 are LNHNV and YYDKDF (reference sequence). Trimming cost V 1 base and J 8 bases, with 17 bases left between them. The CDR3 consists of 16 residues.